The 14 T cell receptor beta chains below come from one sample, sequenced in a study of blood T cell repertoires in COVID-19. Produced via immunoSEQ multiplex PCR; TCRdb's table is partial and in-frame only. The repertoire holds about 430,000 clones, with 85% to 90% as singletons. Material for sequencing was peripheral blood. The receptors shown here come from a man aged 18 to 29 with COVID-19, enrolled during active disease.

The V and J genes are TRBV25-1 and TRBJ1-1; D is perhaps TRBD1 (5 bases). CDR3 length: 11 residues. In germline, CDR1 is MGHDK, CDR2 SYGVNS. Between the trimmed V and J ends, which lost 8 bases and 4 bases, there was a span of 8 bases. The CDR3 region is CASGGATEAFF. The CDR3 nucleotides are TGTGCCAGCGGAGGGGCCACTGAAGCTTTCTTT.

The V and J genes are TRBV5-1 and TRBJ2-1, with D maybe TRBD2 (5 bases). Looked up from germline, CDR1 is SGHRS and CDR2 is YFSETQ. With 1 base removed from V and 4 bases from J, the gap between germline ends came to 12 bases. CDR3 length equals 15 residues. The CDR3 protein is CASSLYTGEYNEQFF. In DNA form, the CDR3 reads TGCGCCAGCAGCTTGTATACCGGGGAATACAATGAGCAGTTCTTC.

The chain has TRBV9 and TRBJ2-1, with 8 positions matching TRBD1. This CDR3 comprises 16 residues. Losses at the gene ends were 1 base for V and 2 bases for J; bases not matched to a gene: 5. Germline CDR1 is SGDLS and CDR2 is YYNGEE. Here the CDR3 reads CASSVQQGAPYNEQFF. The CDR3 nucleotides are TGTGCCAGCAGCGTACAGCAGGGGGCACCCTACAATGAGCAGTTCTTC. The variable domain in full, completed from reference TRBV9 and TRBJ2-1, reads DSGVTQTPKHLITATGQRVTLRCSPRSGDLSVYWYQQSLDQGLQFLIQYYNGEERAKGNILERFSAQQFPDLHSELNLSSLELGDSALYFCASSVQQGAPYNEQFFGPGTRLTVL.

This sequence joins TRBV5-5 and TRBJ2-7; D may be TRBD2 (6 bases). The CDR3 length is 15 residues. V was pared by 4 bases and J by 1 base, with 15 bases between. Germline assignment: CDR1 SGHKS and CDR2 YYEKEE (reference sequence). In DNA, the CDR3 is TGTGCCAGCAGCCCTTGGGACTGGAGATCCTACGAGCAGTACTTC. It codes for CASSPWDWRSYEQYF.

The sample holds a few counts of this clone. The J gene is TRBJ2-7, the V gene TRBV27; 11 bases line up with TRBD2. The CDR3 runs 15 residues. With 1 base clipped from V and 5 bases from J, the junction kept 4 bases outside the gene matches. Germline V gives CDR1 MNHEY, CDR2 SMNVEV (reference sequence). The CDR3 region is CASSLFSGRDNEQYF. Written as DNA, the CDR3 is TGTGCCAGCAGTTTATTTAGCGGGAGGGACAACGAGCAGTACTTC.

This chain links TRBV5-4 with TRBJ2-3, with D possibly TRBD1 on 5 matching bases. Germline CDR1 and CDR2: SGHNT and YYREEE (reference sequence). The CDR3 sequence is 16 residues long. Trimming stripped 2 bases from V and 4 bases from J, with 17 bases between. The CDR3 spells CASSFGRFMGPDTQYF. The CDR3 DNA follows: TGTGCCAGCAGCTTTGGGCGTTTCATGGGGCCAGATACGCAGTATTTT.

This clone came up once. The gene calls are TRBV19 and TRBJ2-2, with D uncertain. CDR1 and CDR2 from the germline V gene are LNHDA and SQIVND (reference sequence). CDR3 length: 11 residues. V lost 11 bases and J 1 base, leaving 5 bases between the germline ends. CDR3 sequence (DNA): TGTGCCGCCGGGAACACCGGGGAGCTGTTTTTT. Protein: CAAGNTGELFF.

This clone was detected only once. The rearrangement links TRBV14 to TRBJ2-5, with D perhaps matching TRBD2 (5 bases). V gave up 2 bases and J gave up 3 bases, with 10 bases separating them. CDR3 size: 14 residues. Germline-derived CDR1 and CDR2 are SGHDN and FVKESK. The CDR3, as DNA: TGTGCCAGCAGCCAAAAACCGGGGAAAGAGACCCAGTACTTC. The encoded protein is CASSQKPGKETQYF. Full variable domain (outside the CDR3, taken from reference TRBV14 and TRBJ2-5): EAGVTQFPSHSVIEKGQTVTLRCDPISGHDNLYWYRRVMGKEIKFLLHFVKESKQDESGMPNNRFLAERTGGTYSTLKVQPAELEDSGVYFCASSQKPGKETQYFGPGTRLLVL.

Remarks on this clone: This likely reflects a read error, since a far larger clone is one base away. The rearrangement joins TRBV13 to TRBJ2-7, with D possibly being TRBD1 (6 bases). The CDR3 is 14 amino acids. With 3 bases removed from V and 2 bases from J, the gap between germline ends came to 11 bases. Per the germline V gene, CDR1 is PRHDT and CDR2 is FYEKMQ (reference sequence). The CDR3 nucleotides read TGTGCCAGCAGCTTGAGCAGGGGTGCCTACGAGCAGTACTTC. Translated: CASSLSRGAYEQYF.

V gene TRBV21-1 combines with J gene TRBJ2-7; TRBD1, the D gene given by the table, was not confirmed from the DNA. TRBV21-1 is noted as a pseudogene. CDR3 length: 14 amino acids. The DNA of the CDR3 is TGTGCCAGCAAACGGACAGGGTCTAAGTGGGAGCAGTACTTC. This encodes CASKRTGSKWEQYF.

This rearrangement joins TRBV5-4 to TRBJ2-7; possible D gene TRBD2, 7 bases. CDR1 is SGHNT, CDR2 YYREEE, per germline (reference sequence). The V gene lost 2 bases and the J gene lost 3 bases, with 18 bases spanning the gap. The CDR3 loop spans 16 amino acids. The CDR3 DNA reads as TGTGCCAGCAGCTTATCCCGGGGGGCCGTGAGCTACGAGCAGTACTTC. Translated: CASSLSRGAVSYEQYF. The variable domain in full, completed from reference TRBV5-4 and TRBJ2-7, reads ETGVTQSPTHLIKTRGQQVTLRCSSQSGHNTVSWYQQALGQGPQFIFQYYREEENGRGNFPPRFSGLQFPNYSSELNVNALELDDSALYLCASSLSRGAVSYEQYFGPGTRLTVT.

The chain joins TRBV6-5 to TRBJ1-5; 10 nucleotides align to TRBD1. Germline values: CDR1 MNHEY, CDR2 SVGAGI. This CDR3 region has 14 residues. V lost 5 bases, J lost 7 bases, and 5 bases stayed unmatched. CDR3 coding DNA: TGTGCCAGCAGTCCGACAGGGGGCGGACAGCCCCAGCATTTT. Translated: CASSPTGGGQPQHF.

The chain recombines TRBV2 with TRBJ2-3; TRBD2 matches 8 bases. Germline V gene data show CDR1 as SNHLY and CDR2 as FYNNEI. V lost 7 bases, J lost 0 bases, and 3 bases stayed unmatched. The length of the CDR3 is 14 residues. CDR3 bases: TGTGCCAGCACGCAGCGGGGGAGCACAGATACGCAGTATTTT. Translated, it gives CASTQRGSTDTQYF.

The V call is TRBV7-9, the J call TRBJ1-3; 8 bases fit TRBD1. Trimming at V came to 5 bases and at J to 4 bases, leaving 7 bases not matched to a gene. The CDR3 contains 15 residues. CDR1 SEHNR and CDR2 FQNEAQ come from the germline V gene (reference sequence). The CDR3 reads CASSGGQAVGNTIYF. In DNA form, the CDR3 reads TGTGCCAGCAGCGGGGGACAGGCGGTAGGAAACACCATATATTTT.